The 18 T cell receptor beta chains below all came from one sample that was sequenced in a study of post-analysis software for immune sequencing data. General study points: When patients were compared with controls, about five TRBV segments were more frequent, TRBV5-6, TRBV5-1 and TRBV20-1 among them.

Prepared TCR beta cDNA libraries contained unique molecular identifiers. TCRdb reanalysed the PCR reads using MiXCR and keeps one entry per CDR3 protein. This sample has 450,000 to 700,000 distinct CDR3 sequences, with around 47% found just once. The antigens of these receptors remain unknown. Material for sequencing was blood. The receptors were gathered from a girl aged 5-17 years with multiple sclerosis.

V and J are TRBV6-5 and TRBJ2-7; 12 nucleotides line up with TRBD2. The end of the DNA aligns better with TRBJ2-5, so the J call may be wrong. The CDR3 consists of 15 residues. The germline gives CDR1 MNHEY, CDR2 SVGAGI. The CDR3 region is CASSRLAGGGETQYF. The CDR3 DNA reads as TGTGCCAGCAGCCGTCTAGCGGGAGGGGGTGAGACCCAGTACTTC.

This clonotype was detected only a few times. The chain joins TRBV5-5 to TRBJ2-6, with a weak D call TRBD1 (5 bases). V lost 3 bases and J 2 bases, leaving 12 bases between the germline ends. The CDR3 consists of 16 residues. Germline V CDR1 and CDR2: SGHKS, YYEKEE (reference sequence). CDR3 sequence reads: CASSWSCRAGANVLTF. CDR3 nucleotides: TGTGCCAGCAGCTGGTCTTGCAGGGCTGGGGCCAACGTCCTGACTTTC.

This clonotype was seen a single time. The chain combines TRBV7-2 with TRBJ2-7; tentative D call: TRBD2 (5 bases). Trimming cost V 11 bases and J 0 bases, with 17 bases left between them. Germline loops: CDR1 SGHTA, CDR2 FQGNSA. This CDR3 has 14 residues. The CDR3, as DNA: TGTGCCTCAACCGGAGCGGTCCCCTCCTACGAGCAGTACTTC. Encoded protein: CASTGAVPSYEQYF.

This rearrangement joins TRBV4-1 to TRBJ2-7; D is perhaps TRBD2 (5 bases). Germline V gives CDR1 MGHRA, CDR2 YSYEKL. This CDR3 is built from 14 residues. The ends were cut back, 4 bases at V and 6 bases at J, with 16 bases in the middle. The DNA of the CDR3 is TGCGCCAGCAGCCCCGAAGTGAGGAGCGGCGAGCAGTACTTC. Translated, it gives CASSPEVRSGEQYF.

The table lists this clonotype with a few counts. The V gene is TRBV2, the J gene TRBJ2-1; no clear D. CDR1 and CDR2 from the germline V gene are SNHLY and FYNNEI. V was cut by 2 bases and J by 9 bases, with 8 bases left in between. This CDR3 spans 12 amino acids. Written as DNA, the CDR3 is TGTGCCAGCAGTGAATCCGTAGGTGAGCAGTTCTTC. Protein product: CASSESVGEQFF.

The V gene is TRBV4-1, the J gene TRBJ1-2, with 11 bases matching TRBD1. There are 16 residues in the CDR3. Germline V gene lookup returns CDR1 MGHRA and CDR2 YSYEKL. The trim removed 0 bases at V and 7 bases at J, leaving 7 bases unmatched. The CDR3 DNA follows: TGCGCCAGCAGCCAAGATTCCGGGACAGGGGGACTTGGCTACACCTTC. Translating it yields CASSQDSGTGGLGYTF.

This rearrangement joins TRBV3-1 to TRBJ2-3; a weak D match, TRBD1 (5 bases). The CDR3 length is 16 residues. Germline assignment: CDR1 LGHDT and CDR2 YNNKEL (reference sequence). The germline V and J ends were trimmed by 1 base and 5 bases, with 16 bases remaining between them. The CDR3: CASSQGWQGKGDTQYF. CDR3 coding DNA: TGTGCCAGCAGCCAAGGTTGGCAGGGCAAAGGAGATACGCAGTATTTT.

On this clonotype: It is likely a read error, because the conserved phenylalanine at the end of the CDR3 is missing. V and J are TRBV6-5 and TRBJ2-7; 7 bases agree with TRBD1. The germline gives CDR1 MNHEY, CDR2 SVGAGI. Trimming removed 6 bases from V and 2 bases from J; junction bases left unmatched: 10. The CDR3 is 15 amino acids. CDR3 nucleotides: TGTGCCAGCAGACTCCCCGGACAGGCCCCCTACGAGCAGTACCTC. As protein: CASRLPGQAPYEQYL.

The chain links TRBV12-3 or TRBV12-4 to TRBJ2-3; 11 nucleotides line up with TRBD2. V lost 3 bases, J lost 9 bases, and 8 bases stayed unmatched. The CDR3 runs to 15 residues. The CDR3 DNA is TGTGCCAGCAGTTTGGACGTAGCGGGAGGGCCGACGCAGTATTTT. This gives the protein CASSLDVAGGPTQYF.

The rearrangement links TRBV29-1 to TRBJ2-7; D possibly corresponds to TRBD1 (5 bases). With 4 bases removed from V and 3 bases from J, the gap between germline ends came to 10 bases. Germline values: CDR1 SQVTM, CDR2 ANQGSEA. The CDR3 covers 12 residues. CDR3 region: CSVGQLDYEQYF. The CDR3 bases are TGCAGCGTTGGACAGCTGGACTACGAGCAGTACTTC.

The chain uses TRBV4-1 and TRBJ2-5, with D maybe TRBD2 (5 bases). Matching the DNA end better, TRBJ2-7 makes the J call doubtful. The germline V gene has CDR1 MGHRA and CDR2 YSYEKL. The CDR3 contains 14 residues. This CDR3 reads CASSQPGTYYEQYF. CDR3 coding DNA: TGCGCCAGCAGCCAGCCGGGAACGTACTACGAGCAGTACTTC.

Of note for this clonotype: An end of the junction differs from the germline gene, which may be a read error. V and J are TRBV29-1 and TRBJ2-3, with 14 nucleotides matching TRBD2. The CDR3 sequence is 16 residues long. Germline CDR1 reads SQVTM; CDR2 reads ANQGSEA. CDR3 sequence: CSETSGREGSTDTRYF. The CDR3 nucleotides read TGCAGCGAGACTAGCGGGAGGGAGGGGAGCACAGATACGCGGTATTTT.

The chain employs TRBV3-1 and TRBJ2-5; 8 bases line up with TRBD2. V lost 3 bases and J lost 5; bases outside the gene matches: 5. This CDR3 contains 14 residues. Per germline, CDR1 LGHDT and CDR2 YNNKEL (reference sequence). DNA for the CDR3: TGTGCCAGCAGCCAGGCGGGGGGTCGGGAGACCCAGTACTTC. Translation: CASSQAGGRETQYF.

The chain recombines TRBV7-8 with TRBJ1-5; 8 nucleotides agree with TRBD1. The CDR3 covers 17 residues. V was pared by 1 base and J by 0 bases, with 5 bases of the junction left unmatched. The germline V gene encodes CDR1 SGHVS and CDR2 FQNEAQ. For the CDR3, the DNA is TGTGCCAGCAGCTTAGGCGGGACAGGAGGTAGCAATCAGCCCCAGCATTTT. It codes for CASSLGGTGGSNQPQHF.

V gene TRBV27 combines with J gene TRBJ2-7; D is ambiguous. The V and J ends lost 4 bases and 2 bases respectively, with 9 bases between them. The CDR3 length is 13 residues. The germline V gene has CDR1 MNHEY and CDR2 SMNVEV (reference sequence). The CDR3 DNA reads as TGTGCCAGCAGTTACAGAACCACCTACGAGCAGTACTTC. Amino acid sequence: CASSYRTTYEQYF.

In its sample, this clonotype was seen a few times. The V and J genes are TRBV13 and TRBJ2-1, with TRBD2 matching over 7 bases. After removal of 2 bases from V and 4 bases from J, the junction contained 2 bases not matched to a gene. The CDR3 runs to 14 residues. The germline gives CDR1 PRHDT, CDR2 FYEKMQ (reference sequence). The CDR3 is CASSLRGVYNEQFF. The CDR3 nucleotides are TGTGCCAGCAGCTTACGGGGGGTATACAATGAGCAGTTCTTC. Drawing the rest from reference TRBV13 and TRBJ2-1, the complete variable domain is AAGVIQSPRHLIKEKRETATLKCYPIPRHDTVYWYQQGPGQDPQFLISFYEKMQSDKGSIPDRFSAQQFSDYHSELNMSSLELGDSALYFCASSLRGVYNEQFFGPGTRLTVL.

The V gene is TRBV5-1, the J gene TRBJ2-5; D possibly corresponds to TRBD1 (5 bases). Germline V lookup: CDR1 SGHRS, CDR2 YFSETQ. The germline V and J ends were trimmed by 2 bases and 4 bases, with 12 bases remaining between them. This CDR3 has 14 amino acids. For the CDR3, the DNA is TGCGCCAGCAGCTTTGGTTCAGGGCGAGAGACCCAGTACTTC. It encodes CASSFGSGRETQYF.

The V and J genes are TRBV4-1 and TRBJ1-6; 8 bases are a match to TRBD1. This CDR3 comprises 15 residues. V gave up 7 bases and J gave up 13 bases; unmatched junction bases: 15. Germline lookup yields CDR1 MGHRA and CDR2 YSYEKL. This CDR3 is CASTETRTGWGPLHF. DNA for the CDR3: TGCGCCAGCACCGAAACTCGGACAGGGTGGGGGCCCCTCCACTTT.